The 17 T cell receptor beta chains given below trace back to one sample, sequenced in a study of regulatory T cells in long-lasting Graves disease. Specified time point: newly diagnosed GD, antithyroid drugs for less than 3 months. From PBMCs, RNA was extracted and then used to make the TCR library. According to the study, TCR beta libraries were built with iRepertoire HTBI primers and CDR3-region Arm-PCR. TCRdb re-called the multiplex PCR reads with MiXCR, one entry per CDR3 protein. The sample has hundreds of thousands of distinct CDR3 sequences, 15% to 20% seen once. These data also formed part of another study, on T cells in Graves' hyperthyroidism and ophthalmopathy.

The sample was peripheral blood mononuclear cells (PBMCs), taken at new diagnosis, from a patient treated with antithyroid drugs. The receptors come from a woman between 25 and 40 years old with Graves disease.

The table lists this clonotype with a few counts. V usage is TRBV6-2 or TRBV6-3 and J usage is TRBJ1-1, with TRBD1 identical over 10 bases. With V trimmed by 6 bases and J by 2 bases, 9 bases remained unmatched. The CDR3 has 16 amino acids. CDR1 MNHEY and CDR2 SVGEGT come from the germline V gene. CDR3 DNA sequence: TGTGCCAGCAGCAGGGACAGGGGTCGTCGAAACACTGAAGCTTTCTTT. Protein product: CASSRDRGRRNTEAFF.

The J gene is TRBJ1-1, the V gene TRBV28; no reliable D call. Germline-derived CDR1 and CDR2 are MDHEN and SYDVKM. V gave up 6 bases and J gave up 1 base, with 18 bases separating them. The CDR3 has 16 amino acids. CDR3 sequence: CASRPPPGRPNTEAFF. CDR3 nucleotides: TGTGCCAGCAGGCCACCCCCCGGGAGACCGAACACTGAAGCTTTCTTT.

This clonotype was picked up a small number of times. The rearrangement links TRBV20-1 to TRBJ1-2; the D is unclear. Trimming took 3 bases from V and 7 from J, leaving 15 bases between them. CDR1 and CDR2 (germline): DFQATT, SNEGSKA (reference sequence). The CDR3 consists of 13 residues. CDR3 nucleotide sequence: TGCAGTGCTAGTGTGTCGGGGAGGCGTGGCTACACCTTC. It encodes CSASVSGRRGYTF.

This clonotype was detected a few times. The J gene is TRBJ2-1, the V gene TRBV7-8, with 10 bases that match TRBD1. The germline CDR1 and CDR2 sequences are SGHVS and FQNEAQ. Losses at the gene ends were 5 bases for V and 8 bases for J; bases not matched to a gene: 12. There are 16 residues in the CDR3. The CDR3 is CASSLKSGTGAHEQFF. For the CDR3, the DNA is TGTGCCAGCAGCCTAAAGTCCGGGACAGGGGCCCATGAGCAGTTCTTC.

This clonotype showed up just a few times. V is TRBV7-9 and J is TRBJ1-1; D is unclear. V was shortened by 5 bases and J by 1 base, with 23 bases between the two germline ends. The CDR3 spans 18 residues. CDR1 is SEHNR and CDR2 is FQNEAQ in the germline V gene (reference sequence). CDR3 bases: TGTGCCAGCAGCCCGAACGATGGGGTGATAGGAGAGAACACTGAAGCTTTCTTT. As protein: CASSPNDGVIGENTEAFF.

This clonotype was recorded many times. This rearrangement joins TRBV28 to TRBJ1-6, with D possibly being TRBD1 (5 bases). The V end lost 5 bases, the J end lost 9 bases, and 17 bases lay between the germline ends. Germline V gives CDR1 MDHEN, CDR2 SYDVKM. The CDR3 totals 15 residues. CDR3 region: CASSTSPRGSSPLHF. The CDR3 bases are TGTGCCAGCAGTACAAGCCCTCGGGGGAGTTCACCCCTCCACTTT.

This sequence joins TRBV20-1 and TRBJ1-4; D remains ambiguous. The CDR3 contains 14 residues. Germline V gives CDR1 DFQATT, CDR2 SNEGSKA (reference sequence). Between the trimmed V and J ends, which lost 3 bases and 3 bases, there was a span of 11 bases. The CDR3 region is CSASDGNSNEKLFF. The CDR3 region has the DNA TGCAGTGCTAGTGACGGAAACTCTAATGAAAAACTGTTTTTT.

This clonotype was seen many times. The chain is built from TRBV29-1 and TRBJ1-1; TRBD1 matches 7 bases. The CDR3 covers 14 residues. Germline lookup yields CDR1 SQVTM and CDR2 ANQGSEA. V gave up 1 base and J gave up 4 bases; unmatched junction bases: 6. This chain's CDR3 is CSVEARAGGTEAFF. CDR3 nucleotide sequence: TGCAGCGTTGAAGCTAGGGCAGGGGGCACTGAAGCTTTCTTT. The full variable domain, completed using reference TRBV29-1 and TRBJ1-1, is SAVISQKPSRDICQRGTSLTIQCQVDSQVTMMFWYRQQPGQSLTLIATANQGSEATYESGFVIDKFPISRPNLTFSTLTVSNMSPEDSSIYLCSVEARAGGTEAFFGQGTRLTVV.

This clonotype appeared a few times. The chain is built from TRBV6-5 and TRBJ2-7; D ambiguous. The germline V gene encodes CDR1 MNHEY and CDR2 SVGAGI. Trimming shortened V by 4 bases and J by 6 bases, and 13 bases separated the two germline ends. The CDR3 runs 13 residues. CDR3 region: CASSSLYPGEQYF. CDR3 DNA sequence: TGTGCCAGCAGTTCCCTCTATCCAGGCGAGCAGTACTTC.

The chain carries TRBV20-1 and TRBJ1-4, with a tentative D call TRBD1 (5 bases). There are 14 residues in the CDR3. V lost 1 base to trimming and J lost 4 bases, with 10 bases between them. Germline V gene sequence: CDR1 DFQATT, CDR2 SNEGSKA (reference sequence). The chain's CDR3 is CSARVRGFNEKLFF. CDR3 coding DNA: TGCAGTGCTAGAGTTCGGGGGTTTAATGAAAAACTGTTTTTT.

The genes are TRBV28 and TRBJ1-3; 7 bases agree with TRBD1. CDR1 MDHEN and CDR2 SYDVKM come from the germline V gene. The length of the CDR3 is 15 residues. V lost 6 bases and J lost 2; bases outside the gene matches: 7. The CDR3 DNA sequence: TGTGCCAGCAGAACCCCAGGGGGGACTGGAAACACCATATATTTT. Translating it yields CASRTPGGTGNTIYF.

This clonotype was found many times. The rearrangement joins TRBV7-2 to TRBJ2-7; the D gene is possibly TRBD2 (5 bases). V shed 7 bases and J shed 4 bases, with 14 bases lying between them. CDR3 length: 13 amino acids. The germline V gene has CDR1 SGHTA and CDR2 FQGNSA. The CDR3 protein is CASTRGDTYEQYF. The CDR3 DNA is TGTGCCAGCACCCGGGGAGATACGTACGAGCAGTACTTC.

DNA of the CDR3: TGTGCCACGAAGCGGGAGGCAAGCACCGGGGAGCTGTTTTTT. It encodes CATKREASTGELFF. V gene TRBV2 combines with J gene TRBJ2-2; 9 nucleotides line up with TRBD2. Trimming at V came to 10 bases and at J to 4 bases, leaving 7 bases not matched to a gene. Germline V gene lookup returns CDR1 SNHLY and CDR2 FYNNEI. CDR3 length equals 14 residues.

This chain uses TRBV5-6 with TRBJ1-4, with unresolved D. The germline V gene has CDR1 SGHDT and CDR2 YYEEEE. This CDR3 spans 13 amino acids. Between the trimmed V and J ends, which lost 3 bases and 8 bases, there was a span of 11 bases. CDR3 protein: CASSSGSSEKLFF. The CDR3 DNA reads TGTGCCAGCAGCTCAGGTAGTTCGGAAAAACTGTTTTTT.

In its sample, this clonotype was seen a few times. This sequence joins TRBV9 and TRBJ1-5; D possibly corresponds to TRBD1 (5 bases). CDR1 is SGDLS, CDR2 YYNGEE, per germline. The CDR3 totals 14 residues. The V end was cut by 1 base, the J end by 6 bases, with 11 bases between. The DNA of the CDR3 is TGTGCCAGCAGCGTATCCGGGGCGGGTCAGCCCCAGCATTTT. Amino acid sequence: CASSVSGAGQPQHF. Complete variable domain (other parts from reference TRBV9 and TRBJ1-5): DSGVTQTPKHLITATGQRVTLRCSPRSGDLSVYWYQQSLDQGLQFLIQYYNGEERAKGNILERFSAQQFPDLHSELNLSSLELGDSALYFCASSVSGAGQPQHFGDGTRLSIL.

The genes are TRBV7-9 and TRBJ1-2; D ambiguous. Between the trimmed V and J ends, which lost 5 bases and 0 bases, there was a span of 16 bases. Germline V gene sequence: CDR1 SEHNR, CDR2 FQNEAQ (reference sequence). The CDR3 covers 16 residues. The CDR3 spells CASSRRQGGANYGYTF. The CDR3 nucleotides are TGTGCCAGCAGCCGTAGACAAGGTGGAGCTAACTATGGCTACACCTTC.

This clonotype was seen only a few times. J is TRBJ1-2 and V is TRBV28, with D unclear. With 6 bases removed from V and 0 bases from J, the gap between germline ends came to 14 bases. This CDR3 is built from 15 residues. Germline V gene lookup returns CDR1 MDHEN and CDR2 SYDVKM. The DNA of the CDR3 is TGTGCCAGCAGGTGGTCTTCCGTAGCTAACTATGGCTACACCTTC. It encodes CASRWSSVANYGYTF.